The clone carrying this T cell receptor (beta chain) has a count of ten or more. The TCR library protocol attached unique molecular identifiers to the individual cDNA molecules. TCRdb processed the 5' RACE reads anew with MiXCR; each CDR3 protein has one entry. Counted here are around 60,000 distinct CDR3 sequences, 12% occurring once; the ten biggest clones make up roughly 4.5%. This sample stems from a study of early T cells in non-severe SARS-CoV-2 infection. The length of the CDR3 is 13 residues. V was clipped by 1 base and J by 6 bases, with 7 bases between them. The sequence was obtained from an adult who was a healthcare worker with PCR-confirmed SARS-CoV-2 infection or an uninfected control (not recorded which). Material: whole blood. The chain recombines TRBV12-3 or TRBV12-4 with TRBJ1-5; TRBD1 might be the D (6 bases). CDR3 bases: TGTGCCAGCAGTTTAGAGGGGGGTCAGCCCCAGCATTTT. Amino acid sequence: CASSLEGGQPQHF.